This T cell receptor (beta chain) is from a study of neurological immune-mediated disorders. Study-wide results and caveats: No sharing of CDR3 amino acid sequences was observed among expanded clones across subjects, suggesting private repertoires in all groups. HTLV-1-associated myelopathy had the most TCR clonal expansion, whereas multiple sclerosis had the least (lower than in healthy controls).

Documented time point: longitudinal time-point 3. The unsorted libraries originated from 2 million PBMCs kept at -80 C. Ten or more counts support this clonotype. Its matching antigen is unknown. V dropped 1 base and J dropped 3; count of bases not matched to a gene: 1. The CDR3 has 15 amino acids. The V gene's germline CDR1 is SGHAT and CDR2 FQNNGV. Template-switch 5'RACE cDNA synthesis added a 10-nucleotide unique molecular identifier. TCRdb used MiXCR to reprocess the 5' RACE reads, holding one entry per CDR3 protein. The sample yields around 100,000 distinct CDR3 sequences, approximately 11% seen once.

Material for sequencing was PBMCs. The chain joins TRBV11-2 to TRBJ2-3; 10 bases agree with TRBD1. This clonotype originated in a female donor with HTLV-1-associated myelopathy (HAM/TSP). The chain's CDR3 is CASSLGDRGTDTQYF. The CDR3 region has the DNA TGTGCCAGCAGCTTAGGGGACAGGGGAACAGATACGCAGTATTTT.